This T cell receptor (beta chain) was recovered during a study of cytomegalovirus exposure and HLA in healthy donors (dated 2017 in TCRdb). For context, the study as a whole: According to an earlier analysis of 550 to 750 of the donors, about 190 million T cells yielded over 100 million unique TCR beta sequences and about 300 Gb of sequence data. An early release that covered fewer than 750 HLA-typed donors contained about 300 gigabases of sequencing data and 80 million or so unique TCR sequences. Among the roughly 400 genotyped donors, roughly 80% belonged to the genetic ancestry cluster associated with self-reported Caucasian donors. The study aimed to test whether cataloging public T cell receptors could reveal signatures of past pathogen exposure. The study used immunosequencing to profile the T cell repertoires of 666 subjects and linked those repertoires to cytomegalovirus serostatus. In addition to the first cohort of roughly 700 subjects, a separate validation cohort of approximately 130 different subjects was used. High-throughput TCR immunosequencing, statistical association of individual TCRs with disease status, and machine learning were combined to predict cytomegalovirus infection status. To study patterns of TCR occurrence, a later analysis re-analyzed previously published TCR beta repertoires from more than 550 donors and added high-resolution HLA genotyping. The later analysis used no new phenotypic data to find candidate immune exposures, relying instead on TCR beta sequences and their occurrence across donors. To decide whether each TCR beta V gene segment behaved as functional or pseudogenic, an earlier analysis of some 600 of the donors relied on high-throughput TCR beta sequencing. Alongside the repertoire data, information on donor age, sex, ethnicity and CMV serostatus was compiled. A later genetic analysis used genome-wide SNP genotypes for about three fifths of the 666 donors, treating that subset as a discovery cohort. All discovery cohort repertoires had been generated on a single sequencing platform. HLA typing included class I and class II loci at four-digit resolution. The number of typed donors differed by locus: about 620-640 for A, B, C, DRB1 and DQB1; approximately 530 for DQA1; about 600 for DPA1; and about 450 for DPB1. Because of strong linkage in the cohort, four to six DR-DQ haplotypes were treated as single units for association and clustering. On average, over 200,000 unique TCR beta nucleotide sequences were sequenced per donor among 398 genotyped donors of the cohort, with 15% to 20% of those sequences being non-productive. Summary of the overall study and its limitations: Several of the top co-occurrence clusters appeared to be linked to parvovirus B19, influenza, CMV and Epstein-Barr virus, according to a later analysis. Because HLA typing was missing for some donors at each locus, association tests included only the typed subset. In the study, approximately 150 TCR beta chains were listed as associated with cytomegalovirus. A later analysis found that HLA-associated TCR beta chains were more clonally expanded and had lower generation probabilities than equally common non-associated chains. A group of highly shared sequence variants was considered likely to be a technical artifact of the sequencing pipeline. The presence/absence analyses assumed that sequencing depth was roughly uniform across donors, and that assumption may not be true. Most TCR sequences were seen in very few donors, while some public TCRs were found in many individuals. A few of the identified cytomegalovirus-associated TCR beta chains were confirmed in vitro to be specific for cytomegalovirus antigens. Correlated functional status among segregating V segments might reflect linkage disequilibrium, but an unknown experimental factor could not be ruled out. The authors suggested that the approach could potentially be extended to other disease states and immunological phenotypes. Because counts were too low, 15 to 20 rarely observed V segments, including chromosome 9 orphons, were excluded from the earlier analysis of around 590 of the donors. The classifier was reported to diagnose cytomegalovirus status with high specificity and sensitivity in both the original cohort and the validation cohort. In a later analysis, most CMV-associated TCR beta chains were found to appear HLA-restricted, with HLA associations seemingly driven largely by CMV exposure. The cohort was sequenced for TCR beta chains only, and without alpha or paired-chain data the features that could be detected were limited. CMV serostatus was the only immune exposure information available for the cohort. Compared with the 666-donor mean, donors in an Asian-associated ancestry cluster had fewer N-insertions in productive TCRs, according to a later genetic analysis. When HLA alleles, especially DR and DQ, strongly co-occurred, attributing TCR associations to individual alleles was difficult. Because the 87-base-pair reads could not distinguish some IMGT-functional V segments, including TRBV6-2 and TRBV6-3, those segments were excluded. A further reported finding was that TCR beta sequences accurately predicted the HLA-A and HLA-B alleles for most subjects in the first cohort. In a later analysis, TCR association rates were found to vary across HLA loci, with the most associated TCRs seen for DRB1 alleles and the fewest for HLA-C alleles. In an earlier analysis of several hundred of the donors, most TCR beta V segments were observed in productive rearrangements about 87% or about 30% of the time, broadly matching IMGT annotations. In a later genetic analysis, a missense DCLRE1C variant was associated with V-gene and J-gene trimming of TCR beta chains, and the association was replicated in an independent cohort. A later analysis associated about 16,000 TCR beta sequences with specific HLA alleles at a false discovery rate of 0.05.

The cohort was made up of approximately 700 healthy bone marrow donors. At the time of sampling, every cohort member was nominally healthy, though immune exposures that went unrecorded were likely present. The donor tested CMV seropositive and was one of the 289 seropositive cohort members. Every donor gave a peripheral blood sample, and the peripheral blood mononuclear cells from that sample were used for TCR beta sequencing. The Qiagen DNeasy Blood Extraction Kit was used to extract genomic DNA from the blood cell samples. From the cysteine through the phenylalanine, the CDR3 covers 13 amino acids. The CDR3 DNA has 39 bases and is translated from base 1. Based on the germline V gene (reference sequence), the CDR1 and CDR2 sequences are SEHNR and FQNEAQ. For this chain, trimming is 5 bases at the V end and 5 bases at the J end, and the number of junction bases without a gene match is 4. In regard to this clone: Its target antigen remains unknown. No clone much larger than this one lies a single base away; base qualities are absent.

The library was built by means of the immunoSEQ multiplex PCR assay. A mixture of 60 forward primers for TCR Vbeta segments and 13 reverse primers for TCR Jbeta segments was used in the multiplex PCR. A multiplex PCR assay on genomic DNA amplified the CDR3 region of rearranged TCR beta genes. Amplified TCR beta libraries were sequenced as 87-base-pair reads on the Illumina HiSeq System. Concerning the study's data processing: Across the 600 to 700 repertoires, a later analysis counted tens of millions of unique TCR beta chains, roughly 11 million of which were shared by at least two donors. A nearest-neighbor algorithm error-corrected the raw reads and collapsed the reads into unique sequences, merging closely related sequences to remove PCR and sequencing errors. To assign V, D and J gene segments, CDR3 sequences were aligned to IMGT reference sequences. For a sequence to be retained, a match of at least six nucleotides was required to both a V gene segment and a J gene segment. Rearrangements were classified as productive when the CDR3 lacked stop codons and remained in frame with V and J, and all other rearrangements were classified as non-productive. Following IMGT convention, CDR3 was defined as the stretch from the second conserved V-encoded cysteine up to the conserved J-encoded phenylalanine. The earlier analysis of about 570 of the donors excluded any sequence lacking an unambiguous match to a single V gene segment. An earlier analysis of several hundred of the donors called V segments functional above 56.7% productive rearrangements and segregating when the between-donor standard deviation exceeded 5%. A statistical classification framework was built to diagnose cytomegalovirus status from the catalog of TCR beta chain sequences. V and J gene assignment, in a later analysis, came from comparing TCR nucleotide sequences with IMGT/GENE-DB human TR gene sequences. In a later analysis, CDR3 sequences and most-parsimonious VDJ recombination scenarios were assigned using the TCRdist pipeline. A later analysis defined each TCR beta chain by its CDR3 amino acid sequence plus V-gene family, and excluded reads lacking a unique V-gene family. In a later analysis, a few hundred highly shared, low-generation-probability nucleotide sequences were removed to address suspected cross-contamination and a sequencing artifact. A later analysis calculated a clonal expansion index for each public chain from normalized within-repertoire ranks of inferred template counts. A later analysis computed generation probabilities with a VDJ recombination model fitted to out-of-frame rearrangements, and checked the results against IGoR. A later analysis scored TCR-TCR, TCR-HLA and TCR-CMV co-occurrence with hypergeometric tests, applying a repertoire-size bias correction to TCR pairs. In a later analysis, false discovery rates were estimated by permuting HLA or CMV assignments 20 times. A later analysis grouped co-occurring TCRs with DBSCAN, adding TCRdist sequence similarity when clustering within HLA-allele-positive subsets. Repertoires with fewer than 30,000 or more than 120,000 public chains were left out of co-occurrence clustering, as were about 5 repertoires with anomalous nucleotide sharing. TCRdb obtained this table from immuneACCESS and retained in-frame rearrangements with V and J assigned. These tables miss some clones; where compared with another copy, unresolved V genes account for less than half of the shortfall, and the remainder is unexplained. V and J calls and clone size are as listed in that table; D and trimming were resolved from the DNA. The sample profile shows fewer than 85,000 clones; roughly four fifths of them were found once. The ten biggest clones cover 12% of the sample.

The receptor chain draws on TRBV7-9 and TRBJ2-3; TRBD2 aligns with 7 central bases. This TCR was sampled from a male donor in good health and CMV-seropositive. The sequenced sample was PBMCs. This receptor carries the CDR3 CASSQGLLDTQYF. The DNA is as follows: TGTGCCAGCAGCCAGGGACTACTAGATACGCAGTATTTT.